The sequence of this T cell receptor beta chain was determined in a study of T-cell memory formation after mild COVID-19. Across the whole study: In these data, TCR clusters were largely donor specific.

The ends were cut back, 0 bases at V and 5 bases at J, with 14 bases in the middle. This CDR3 has 15 residues. The V gene's germline CDR1 is MNHNY and CDR2 SVGAGI (reference sequence). With respect to this clonotype: Antigen unknown.

After 5'RACE with constant-segment primers, TCR alpha and TCR beta cDNA libraries carrying sample barcodes and UMIs were obtained. TCRdb reanalysed the 5' RACE reads using MiXCR and keeps one entry per CDR3 protein. The table records about 420,000 distinct CDR3 sequences, about 25% of them present only once. Findings and caveats of the study: Cross-reactive memory seemingly joined, as some responding clones were found in pre-infection memory. Contracting CD4+ clones lay largely in CM and EM, with CD8+ ones residing in EMRA.

The genes are TRBV6-6 and TRBJ2-7; D unresolved. This clonotype was obtained from an adult woman who had mild COVID-19 (a few samples of this study predate the infection). Cell type and time point are not known. Sample: PBMCs or a T cell subset sorted from them (not recorded which). CDR3 residues: CASSYSVRSGHEQYF. Here the CDR3 DNA reads TGTGCCAGCAGTTACTCTGTCCGGTCGGGCCACGAGCAGTACTTC.